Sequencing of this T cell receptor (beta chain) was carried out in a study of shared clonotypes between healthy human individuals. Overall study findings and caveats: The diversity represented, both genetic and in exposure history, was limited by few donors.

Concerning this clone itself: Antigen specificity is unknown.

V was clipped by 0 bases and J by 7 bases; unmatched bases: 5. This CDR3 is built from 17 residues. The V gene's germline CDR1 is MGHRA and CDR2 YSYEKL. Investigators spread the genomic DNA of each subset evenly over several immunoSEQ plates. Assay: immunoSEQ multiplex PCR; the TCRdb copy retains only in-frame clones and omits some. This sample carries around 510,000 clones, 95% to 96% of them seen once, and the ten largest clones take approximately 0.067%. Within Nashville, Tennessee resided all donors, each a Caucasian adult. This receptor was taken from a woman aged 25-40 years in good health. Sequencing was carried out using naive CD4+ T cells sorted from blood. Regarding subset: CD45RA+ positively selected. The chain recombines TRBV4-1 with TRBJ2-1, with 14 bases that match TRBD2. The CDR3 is CASSQEGTSGSRNEQFF. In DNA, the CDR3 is TGCGCCAGCAGCCAAGAAGGGACTAGCGGGAGTCGGAATGAGCAGTTCTTC.